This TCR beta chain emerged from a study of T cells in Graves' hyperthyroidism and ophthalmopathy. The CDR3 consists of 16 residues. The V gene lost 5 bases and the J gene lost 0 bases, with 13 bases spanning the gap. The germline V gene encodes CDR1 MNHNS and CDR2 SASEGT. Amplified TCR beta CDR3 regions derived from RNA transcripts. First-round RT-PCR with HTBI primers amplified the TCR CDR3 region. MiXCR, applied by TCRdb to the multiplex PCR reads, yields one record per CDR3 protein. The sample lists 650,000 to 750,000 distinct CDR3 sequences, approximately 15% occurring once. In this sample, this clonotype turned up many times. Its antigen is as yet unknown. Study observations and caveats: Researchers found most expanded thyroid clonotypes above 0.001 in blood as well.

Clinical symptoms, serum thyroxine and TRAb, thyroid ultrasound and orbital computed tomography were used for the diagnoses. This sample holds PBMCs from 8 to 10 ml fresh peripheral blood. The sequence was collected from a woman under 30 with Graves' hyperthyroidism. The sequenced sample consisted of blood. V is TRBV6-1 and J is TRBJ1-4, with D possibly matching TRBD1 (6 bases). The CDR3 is CASSRRQVTTNEKLFF. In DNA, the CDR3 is TGTGCCAGCAGTAGAAGACAGGTTACAACTAATGAAAAACTGTTTTTT.